This T cell receptor beta chain is from a study of TIL therapy for anti-PD-1-resistant metastatic lung cancer. Overall study: Half of patients were current or former smokers.

The CDR3 spans 15 residues. Trimming stripped 6 bases from V and 6 bases from J, with 15 bases between. Germline values: CDR1 MNHEY, CDR2 SVGAGI. Regarding time point: pre-treatment sample, taken before nivolumab and TIL therapy. The libraries were made with immunoSEQ v3. Data came from immunoSEQ multiplex PCR; TCRdb stores just in-frame clones and leaves some out. The repertoire includes 50,000 to 70,000 clones, roughly 66% of them detected once, and over 6.5% sits in the top ten. This specimen consisted of blood, obtained at baseline. The chain uses TRBV6-5 and TRBJ1-6; D is perhaps TRBD1 (6 bases). The clonotype was recovered from a person between 25 and 80 years old with non-small cell lung cancer. The CDR3 region is CASRSSGTFNSPLHF. CDR3 sequence (DNA): TGTGCCAGCAGGAGCTCCGGGACATTTAATTCACCCCTCCACTTT.